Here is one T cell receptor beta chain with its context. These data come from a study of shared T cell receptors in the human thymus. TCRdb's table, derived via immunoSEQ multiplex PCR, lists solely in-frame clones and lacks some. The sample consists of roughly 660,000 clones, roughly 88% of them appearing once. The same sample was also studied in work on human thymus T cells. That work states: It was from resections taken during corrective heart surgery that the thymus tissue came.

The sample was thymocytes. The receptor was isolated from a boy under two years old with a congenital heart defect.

CDR3: CASSYSTSGRFDEQFF. CDR3 sequence (DNA): TGTGCCAGCAGTTACTCGACTAGCGGGAGATTCGATGAGCAGTTCTTC. This chain joins TRBV6-5 and TRBJ2-1; TRBD2 matches 12 bases. The V gene's germline CDR1 is MNHEY and CDR2 SVGAGI. V was pared by 0 bases and J by 8 bases, with 5 bases of the junction left unmatched. This CDR3 has 16 residues.